This TCR beta chain was identified in a study of naive and memory T cell subsets. Study results and caveats: Especially in CD8 cells, naive repertoires contained a few larger clonotypes, possibly CD45RA-re-expressing memory cells.

This clonotype was found a few times. Antigen specificity is unknown. Both TRBC1 and TRBC2 were covered by a beta constant-region primer of two equimolar oligonucleotides. Four rounds of PCR amplified the ligated cDNA using nested alpha and beta constant-region primers plus SP2. TCRdb itself ran the UMI-ligation and nested PCR reads through MiXCR, one entry per CDR3 protein. The table has roughly 150,000 distinct CDR3 sequences, around 21% seen once; the top ten hold 0.55% to 0.75%. What was sequenced was naive CD8+ T cells from blood. This TCR was sampled from a human donor in good health.

The CDR3, as DNA: TGTGCCAGCAGCCCCCTAGCGGAAGGGACCGGGGAGCTGTTTTTT. It translates to CASSPLAEGTGELFF. The J gene is TRBJ2-2, the V gene TRBV7-6; 7 bases match TRBD2. The ends lost 5 bases at V and 5 bases at J; junction bases unmatched: 8. The CDR3 extends over 15 amino acids. CDR1 and CDR2 (germline): SGHVS, FNYEAQ. Drawing the rest from reference TRBV7-6 and TRBJ2-2, the complete variable domain is GAGVSQSPRYKVTKRGQDVALRCDPISGHVSLYWYRQALGQGPEFLTYFNYEAQQDKSGLPNDRFSAERPEGSISTLTIQRTEQRDSAMYRCASSPLAEGTGELFFGEGSRLTVL.